This is a list of T cell receptor beta chains from one sample in a study of PD-1 blockade in classical Hodgkin lymphoma. Data came from immunoSEQ multiplex PCR; TCRdb stores just in-frame clones and leaves some out. This table holds more than 40,000 clones, roughly three quarters found once. The sample in question was peripheral blood mononuclear cells (PBMCs), obtained before the fourth cycle of nivolumab. The receptors shown here come from a human donor with classical Hodgkin lymphoma. Each CDR3 is given with its conserved first and last residue. A D gene is named only where the DNA matches it firmly. Clone size is not always given. Where it is, it says once, few, many or a class for expanded clones.

D gene: -; V gene: TRBV4-3; J gene: TRBJ1-1; clone size: -; CDR3 DNA: TGCGCCAGCAGCCAAGAAGTAAGGGAGCACATGAACACTGAAGCTTTCTTT; CDR3 protein: CASSQEVREHMNTEAFF
D gene: TRBD2; V gene: TRBV11-3; J gene: TRBJ2-7; clone size: -; CDR3 DNA: TGTGCCAGCGCCGCCCGCGGGAGCATCTACGAGCAGTACTTC; CDR3 protein: CASAARGSIYEQYF
D gene: -; V gene: TRBV7-9; J gene: TRBJ1-2; clone size: few; CDR3 DNA: TGTGCCAGCAGCTTAGATTCTATAAACTATGGCTACACCTTC; CDR3 protein: CASSLDSINYGYTF
D gene: -; V gene: TRBV30; J gene: TRBJ2-1; clone size: few; CDR3 DNA: TGTGCCTGGAGTGTGGCAGTGTCCCACTATGAGCAGTTCTTC; CDR3 protein: CAWSVAVSHYEQFF
D gene: -; V gene: TRBV28; J gene: TRBJ2-1; clone size: -; CDR3 DNA: TGTGCCAGCAGTCGGTACAAGGGCTGGGGCAATGAGCAGTTCTTC; CDR3 protein: CASSRYKGWGNEQFF
D gene: -; V gene: TRBV10-3; J gene: TRBJ1-2; clone size: -; CDR3 DNA: TGTGCCATCAGTGAAGGGGTCGAGAACTATGGCTACACCTTC; CDR3 protein: CAISEGVENYGYTF
D gene: TRBD2; V gene: TRBV11-2; J gene: TRBJ2-7; clone size: -; CDR3 DNA: TGTGCCAGCAGCTTAACTTCGGGGGGGGACCAGTACTTC; CDR3 protein: CASSLTSGGDQYF
D gene: -; V gene: TRBV4-1; J gene: TRBJ1-4; clone size: -; CDR3 DNA: TGCGCCAGCAGCCGATCCCAGGGGACGGAATTTAATGAAAAACTGTTTTTT; CDR3 protein: CASSRSQGTEFNEKLFF
D gene: -; V gene: TRBV7-2; J gene: TRBJ1-5; clone size: -; CDR3 DNA: TGTGCCAGCAGCTTGCGGTGGAATCAGCCCCAGCATTTT; CDR3 protein: CASSLRWNQPQHF
D gene: -; V gene: TRBV6-4; J gene: TRBJ1-6; clone size: -; CDR3 DNA: TGTGCCAGCAGTACAACCCGGGACGTTAATTCACCCCTCCACTTT; CDR3 protein: CASSTTRDVNSPLHF
D gene: -; V gene: TRBV5-6; J gene: TRBJ2-7; clone size: -; CDR3 DNA: TGTGCCAGCAGCTACCTCAATACAGGGTACGAGCAGTACTTC; CDR3 protein: CASSYLNTGYEQYF
D gene: TRBD1; V gene: TRBV6-6; J gene: TRBJ1-4; clone size: once; CDR3 DNA: TGTGCCAGCAGTACCAGGGGGCGGGGTAATGAAAAACTGTTTTTT; CDR3 protein: CASSTRGRGNEKLFF
D gene: -; V gene: TRBV5-1; J gene: TRBJ2-5; clone size: -; CDR3 DNA: TGCGCCAGCAGCACGGGACCGGGCGGGGAGACCCAGTACTTC; CDR3 protein: CASSTGPGGETQYF
D gene: -; V gene: TRBV5-4; J gene: TRBJ1-4; clone size: -; CDR3 DNA: TGTGCCAGCAGCCCCCAGACAACTAATGAAAAACTGTTTTTT; CDR3 protein: CASSPQTTNEKLFF
D gene: -; V gene: TRBV29-1; J gene: TRBJ2-1; clone size: -; CDR3 DNA: TGCAGCGTTGAATCCCTAAATTCCTACAATGAGCAGTTCTTC; CDR3 protein: CSVESLNSYNEQFF
D gene: TRBD1; V gene: TRBV5-4; J gene: TRBJ2-2; clone size: once; CDR3 DNA: TGTGCCAGCACACAGGGGTGGAACACCGGGGAGCTGTTTTTT; CDR3 protein: CASTQGWNTGELFF
D gene: TRBD1; V gene: TRBV2; J gene: TRBJ1-3; clone size: -; CDR3 DNA: TGTGCCAGCAGAGGACAGGGGGGAGCTCAAGACACCATATATTTT; CDR3 protein: CASRGQGGAQDTIYF
D gene: -; V gene: TRBV19; J gene: TRBJ2-7; clone size: -; CDR3 DNA: TGTGCCAGTAGTATATCCCCTCTTTACGAGCAGTACTTC; CDR3 protein: CASSISPLYEQYF
D gene: TRBD1; V gene: TRBV18; J gene: TRBJ2-2; clone size: -; CDR3 DNA: TGTGCCAGCTCACCAGCGGCAGGGGGCTTCACCGGGGAGCTGTTTTTT; CDR3 protein: CASSPAAGGFTGELFF
D gene: TRBD1; V gene: TRBV6-1; J gene: TRBJ1-4; clone size: -; CDR3 DNA: TGTGCCAGCAGTGAACCGGGACAGGGGGGAAAACTGTTTTTT; CDR3 protein: CASSEPGQGGKLFF
D gene: TRBD1; V gene: TRBV5-1; J gene: TRBJ2-3; clone size: -; CDR3 DNA: TGCGCCAGCAGCTCGCAACCAGGGGGCGAGGGGGATACGCAGTATTTT; CDR3 protein: CASSSQPGGEGDTQYF
D gene: -; V gene: TRBV6-1; J gene: TRBJ1-3; clone size: -; CDR3 DNA: TGTGCCAGCCGGCAGATTGCTTTCTCTGGAAACACCATATATTTT; CDR3 protein: CASRQIAFSGNTIYF
D gene: -; V gene: TRBV14; J gene: TRBJ1-1; clone size: once; CDR3 DNA: TGTGCCAGCAGCCGAGGACCCTGGGAAGCTTTCTTT; CDR3 protein: CASSRGPWEAFF
D gene: -; V gene: TRBV27; J gene: TRBJ2-7; clone size: -; CDR3 DNA: TGTGCCAGCAGTTTATCGGGGTACGAGCAGTACTTC; CDR3 protein: CASSLSGYEQYF
D gene: -; V gene: TRBV18; J gene: TRBJ1-1; clone size: -; CDR3 DNA: TGTGCCAGCTCACCACTGGGGAACACTGAAGCTTTCTTT; CDR3 protein: CASSPLGNTEAFF
D gene: -; V gene: TRBV19; J gene: TRBJ1-5; clone size: -; CDR3 DNA: TGTGCCAGTAGCTACGATTATAGCAATCAGCCCCAGCATTTT; CDR3 protein: CASSYDYSNQPQHF
D gene: TRBD2; V gene: TRBV9; J gene: TRBJ2-7; clone size: once; CDR3 DNA: TGTGCCAGCAGCGTAGGACGGGAGGCCTCCTACGAGCAGTACTTC; CDR3 protein: CASSVGREASYEQYF
D gene: TRBD1; V gene: TRBV9; J gene: TRBJ2-7; clone size: -; CDR3 DNA: TGTGCCAGCAGCGCGGGACAGACTTTTTACGAGCAGTACTTC; CDR3 protein: CASSAGQTFYEQYF
D gene: -; V gene: TRBV18; J gene: TRBJ1-1; clone size: -; CDR3 DNA: TGTGCCAGCTCTATATTAGACAGGAACACTGAAGCTTTCTTT; CDR3 protein: CASSILDRNTEAFF
D gene: -; V gene: TRBV19; J gene: TRBJ1-5; clone size: -; CDR3 DNA: TGTGCCAGTAGTATGAGAGGGATAAGCAATCAGCCCCAGCATTTT; CDR3 protein: CASSMRGISNQPQHF
D gene: TRBD2; V gene: TRBV14; J gene: TRBJ2-1; clone size: -; CDR3 DNA: TGTGCCAGCAGCCAAATGGGACTAGCATCTTTCAATGAGCAGTTCTTC; CDR3 protein: CASSQMGLASFNEQFF
D gene: -; V gene: TRBV5-1; J gene: TRBJ2-1; clone size: -; CDR3 DNA: TGCGCCAGCAGCTTGGGATTCGGGGGTGCTAGTAATGAGCAGTTCTTC; CDR3 protein: CASSLGFGGASNEQFF
D gene: TRBD1; V gene: TRBV7-2; J gene: TRBJ2-3; clone size: -; CDR3 DNA: TGTGCCAGCAGCTTACGGGCCGGGACAGGGAGCACAGATACGCAGTATTTT; CDR3 protein: CASSLRAGTGSTDTQYF
D gene: -; V gene: TRBV9; J gene: TRBJ2-2; clone size: -; CDR3 DNA: TGTGCCAGCAGCGGCCGTCAGGTAGCAGGCACCGGGGAGCTGTTTTTT; CDR3 protein: CASSGRQVAGTGELFF
D gene: TRBD1; V gene: TRBV11-2; J gene: TRBJ2-3; clone size: -; CDR3 DNA: TGTGCCAGCAGCCCGCGACAGGGTGTAAGAACAGATACGCAGTATTTT; CDR3 protein: CASSPRQGVRTDTQYF
D gene: -; V gene: TRBV12-5; J gene: TRBJ2-7; clone size: -; CDR3 DNA: TGTGCTAGTGGCCGAGGGGTCGCATCCTACGAGCAGTACTTC; CDR3 protein: CASGRGVASYEQYF
D gene: -; V gene: TRBV21-1; J gene: TRBJ2-7; clone size: -; CDR3 DNA: TGTGCCACCCCTAGGGGGTACGAGCAGTACTTC; CDR3 protein: CATPRGYEQYF
D gene: TRBD1; V gene: TRBV27; J gene: TRBJ2-1; clone size: few; CDR3 DNA: TGTGCCAGCAGCCCCGGGACAGAGTACAATGAGCAGTTCTTC; CDR3 protein: CASSPGTEYNEQFF
D gene: TRBD2; V gene: TRBV11-2; J gene: TRBJ2-1; clone size: -; CDR3 DNA: TGTGCCAGCAGCTTAGAGGGACTAGCGGGATCGGTAACATACAATGAGCAGTTCTTC; CDR3 protein: CASSLEGLAGSVTYNEQFF
D gene: -; V gene: TRBV18; J gene: TRBJ2-3; clone size: -; CDR3 DNA: TGTGCCAGCTCACCTAGGAGAACCACAGATACGCAGTATTTT; CDR3 protein: CASSPRRTTDTQYF
D gene: -; V gene: TRBV5-6; J gene: TRBJ2-6; clone size: -; CDR3 DNA: TGTGCCAGCAGCTTGGCCCCCTCTGGGGCCAACGTCCTGACTTTC; CDR3 protein: CASSLAPSGANVLTF
D gene: -; V gene: TRBV5-1; J gene: TRBJ1-5; clone size: -; CDR3 DNA: TGCGCCAGCAGCTTGGGAGGGAGCAATCAGCCCCAGCATTTT; CDR3 protein: CASSLGGSNQPQHF
D gene: -; V gene: TRBV6-1; J gene: TRBJ2-3; clone size: -; CDR3 DNA: TGTGCCAGCAGTGAACAGGGAGATACGCAGTATTTT; CDR3 protein: CASSEQGDTQYF
D gene: TRBD1; V gene: TRBV15; J gene: TRBJ1-6; clone size: once; CDR3 DNA: TGTGCCACCAGCAGAGATATTGGAGACAGGGGATATTCACCCCTCCACTTT; CDR3 protein: CATSRDIGDRGYSPLHF
D gene: -; V gene: TRBV10-3; J gene: TRBJ1-2; clone size: -; CDR3 DNA: TGTGCCATCAGTGAGGAGGGACTTCCCAACTATGGCTACACCTTC; CDR3 protein: CAISEEGLPNYGYTF
D gene: -; V gene: TRBV6-5; J gene: TRBJ1-1; clone size: -; CDR3 DNA: TGTGCCAGCAGTTACATGGGGAACACTGAAGCTTTCTTT; CDR3 protein: CASSYMGNTEAFF
D gene: -; V gene: TRBV15; J gene: TRBJ1-2; clone size: hyperexpanded; CDR3 DNA: TGTGCCACCAGCCCCCCCTTGGAGGGCCCCTATGGCTACACCTTC; CDR3 protein: CATSPPLEGPYGYTF
D gene: -; V gene: TRBV19; J gene: TRBJ1-1; clone size: few; CDR3 DNA: TGTGCCAGTAGTCCGGACAGAGTCCCGTTCGGTGAAGCTTTCTTT; CDR3 protein: CASSPDRVPFGEAFF
D gene: -; V gene: TRBV27; J gene: TRBJ2-1; clone size: -; CDR3 DNA: TGTGCCAGCAGTGTATTCCGGGGAGGTGAGCAGTTCTTC; CDR3 protein: CASSVFRGGEQFF
D gene: -; V gene: TRBV19; J gene: TRBJ1-1; clone size: -; CDR3 DNA: TGTGCCAGTAGTATTATTGGGAGACAAGAGGCTTTCTTT; CDR3 protein: CASSIIGRQEAFF